This T cell receptor (beta chain) was captured by sequencing in a study of blood T cell repertoires in COVID-19. The junction had 6 bases not matched to a gene; V was cut back by 0 bases and J by 4 bases. CDR3 size: 16 residues. Germline V gene sequence: CDR1 SGHRS, CDR2 YFSETQ. Under the authors' procedure: Nucleated cell number was recorded as an estimate derived from reference gene primer amplification. Produced via immunoSEQ multiplex PCR; TCRdb's table is partial and in-frame only. Clonal size and the V and J genes are those of that table, whereas D and trimming came from the DNA. The top ten hold approximately 14% of the sample, which has roughly 220,000 clones, just over 85% seen once.

The specimen sequenced was PBMCs or T cells enriched from blood (not recorded which). This clonotype originated in a woman between 45 and 60 years old with acute COVID-19. V is TRBV5-1 and J is TRBJ2-2; 7 bases agree with TRBD2. The CDR3 sequence is CASSLGASSGTGELFF. The CDR3 DNA follows: TGCGCCAGCAGCTTGGGAGCTTCTAGCGGCACCGGGGAGCTGTTTTTT.